This T cell receptor beta chain was sequenced during a study of graft-versus-host responses after intestinal transplantation. Study context: Among the recipients, transplants were multivisceral, liver-intestinal, or isolated intestinal.

This CDR3 comprises 13 residues. Germline V lookup: CDR1 LNHDA, CDR2 SQIVND (reference sequence). With V trimmed by 9 bases and J by 3 bases, 5 bases remained unmatched. In the case of this clone: Its matching antigen is unknown.

This table comes from immunoSEQ multiplex PCR, and its TCRdb copy is limited to in-frame clones, with some not included. The sample consists of some 100,000 clones, 87% of them appearing once. This receptor was taken from a human donor who was the organ donor for an intestinal transplant. This chain joins TRBV19 and TRBJ1-2, with TRBD1 identical over 9 bases. The sequenced sample was unstimulated CD4+ T cells sorted from spleen or lymph node cells, obtained before transplant. CDR3: CASRTGGYYGYTF. The CDR3, as DNA: TGTGCCAGCCGCACAGGGGGCTACTATGGCTACACCTTC.